These 10 T cell receptor beta chains originate from one sample sequenced in a study of CD8 T cells in ankylosing spondylitis. Study results and limitations: Among TCR beta sequences, a motif of about 8 highly homologous variants appeared characteristic of ankylosing spondylitis blood.

No cognate antigen is known for these TCRs. From the 5' RACE reads, TCRdb called clonotypes with MiXCR, one entry per CDR3 protein. The data hold about 700,000 distinct CDR3 sequences, with 15% to 20% observed a single time. The sample consisted of blood, either unsorted or a sorted T cell fraction (not recorded which). These receptors originate from a male donor with ankylosing spondylitis.

The chain carries TRBV12-3 or TRBV12-4 and TRBJ2-1, with 8 bases fitting TRBD1. The CDR3 totals 15 residues. The ends lost 5 bases at V and 8 bases at J; junction bases unmatched: 11. This CDR3 is CASSTLFRGRDEQFF. The CDR3 region has the DNA TGTGCCAGCAGTACCCTCTTCAGGGGGCGGGATGAGCAGTTCTTC.

This clonotype occurred a few times. This chain connects TRBV25-1 to TRBJ1-1; TRBD1 agrees at 11 bases. The trim removed 5 bases at V and 3 bases at J, leaving 14 bases unmatched. The CDR3 contains 18 residues. Per the germline V gene, CDR1 is MGHDK and CDR2 is SYGVNS. Here the CDR3 reads CASSTIWTGGEGDTEAFF. The CDR3 DNA sequence: TGTGCCAGCAGTACAATCTGGACAGGGGGCGAAGGTGACACTGAAGCTTTCTTT.

This clonotype was observed a handful of times. V is TRBV6-1 and J is TRBJ2-5; D may be TRBD1 or TRBD2 (6 bases each). V lost 1 base and J lost 4, with 16 bases in between. The germline V gene encodes CDR1 MNHNS and CDR2 SASEGT. The CDR3 loop spans 16 amino acids. CDR3 sequence: CASSEGSQGTRETQYF. The CDR3, as DNA: TGTGCCAGCAGTGAAGGTTCCCAGGGGACTCGAGAGACCCAGTACTTC.

This clonotype was counted a few times. The V call is TRBV20-1, the J call TRBJ1-3; D is ambiguous. The CDR3 spans 17 residues. V lost 5 bases to trimming and J lost 0 bases, with 20 bases between them. In germline, CDR1 is DFQATT, CDR2 SNEGSKA (reference sequence). CDR3 sequence (DNA): TGCAGTGCTGCCCCACCTAGACTCGCCCCCTCTGGAAACACCATATATTTT. This encodes CSAAPPRLAPSGNTIYF.

This clonotype was found a few times. This chain's CDR3 is CASSIQQGSYTGELFF. The CDR3 DNA reads as TGCGCCAGCAGCATCCAACAGGGGAGTTACACCGGGGAGCTGTTTTTT. J is TRBJ2-2 and V is TRBV5-1; 7 bases are shared with TRBD1. Germline-derived CDR1 and CDR2 are SGHRS and YFSETQ. The ends lost 4 bases at V and 3 bases at J; junction bases unmatched: 9. The CDR3 runs to 16 residues.

This chain joins TRBV7-9 and TRBJ2-1, with 7 positions matching TRBD2. CDR1 and CDR2 from the germline V gene are SEHNR and FQNEAQ (reference sequence). The CDR3 has 15 residues. Trimming at V came to 4 bases and at J to 5 bases, leaving 8 bases not matched to a gene. Written as DNA, the CDR3 is TGTGCCAGCAGCTCTTCCATCGCGGGAGACAATGAGCAGTTCTTC. Translated: CASSSSIAGDNEQFF.

This chain uses TRBV29-1 with TRBJ2-7; a weak D match, TRBD2 (6 bases). The CDR3 is 13 residues long. V lost 1 base to trimming and J lost 6 bases, with 13 bases between them. Germline V gene sequence: CDR1 SQVTM, CDR2 ANQGSEA. DNA of the CDR3: TGCAGCGTTGAAGGCAGGGCGGAGGGCGAGCAGTACTTC. Amino acids: CSVEGRAEGEQYF.

The rearrangement links TRBV9 to TRBJ1-2; no clear D. This CDR3 spans 13 amino acids. CDR1 is SGDLS and CDR2 is YYNGEE in the germline V gene. Trimming took off 3 bases at V and 14 bases at J, with 20 bases between the two ends. CDR3 residues: CASSAWQVSFLTF. The CDR3 DNA is TGTGCCAGCAGCGCCTGGCAGGTTTCGTTTCTGACCTTC.

This clonotype was counted between two and nine times. The CDR3 DNA sequence: TGTGCCAGCACCCCCGACAGCTTCCAAGAGACCCAGTACTTC. This encodes CASTPDSFQETQYF. The chain couples TRBV7-9 to TRBJ2-5, with TRBD1 as a possible D gene (5 bases). Per the germline V gene, CDR1 is SEHNR and CDR2 is FQNEAQ (reference sequence). V was trimmed by 7 bases and J by 1 base, leaving 13 bases between them. There are 14 residues in the CDR3.

This clonotype was recorded many times. This sequence joins TRBV7-9 and TRBJ1-1; D is undetermined. V was clipped by 0 bases and J by 2 bases, with 4 bases between them. The length of the CDR3 is 13 residues. Germline CDR1 reads SEHNR; CDR2 reads FQNEAQ (reference sequence). CDR3 region: CASSLARNTEAFF. The CDR3, as DNA: TGTGCCAGCAGCTTAGCGCGCAACACTGAAGCTTTCTTT.